Below, 27 T cell receptor beta chains from the same sample are listed, as sequenced in a study of early T cells in non-severe SARS-CoV-2 infection. TCRdb passed the 5' RACE reads through MiXCR, listing each CDR3 protein once. The sample holds some 32,000 distinct CDR3 sequences; under 7.5% are singletons and the top ten take about 36%. The sample comprised whole blood. Receptor source: an adult who was a healthcare worker with PCR-confirmed SARS-CoV-2 infection or an uninfected control (not recorded which).

This clonotype occurred many times. The chain combines TRBV10-3 with TRBJ2-1, with 9 positions matching TRBD2. Germline V CDR1 and CDR2: ENHRY, SYGVKD. The CDR3 length is 15 residues. With V trimmed by 10 bases and J by 0 bases, 7 bases remained unmatched. CDR3 sequence reads: CATAGGVVSYNEQFF. In nucleotides, the CDR3 is TGTGCCACCGCGGGGGGGGTGGTCTCCTACAATGAGCAGTTCTTC.

This clonotype was detected many times. This chain links TRBV4-2 with TRBJ2-7; D not certain. The ends were cut back, 4 bases at V and 3 bases at J, with 10 bases in the middle. Looked up from germline, CDR1 is LGHNA and CDR2 is YNFKEQ. CDR3 length equals 13 residues. This CDR3 is CASSREVHYEQYF. In nucleotides, the CDR3 is TGTGCCAGCAGCCGGGAAGTACACTACGAGCAGTACTTC.

This clonotype was seen at least ten times. The V and J genes are TRBV11-2 and TRBJ2-3; D ambiguous. CDR1 is SGHAT, CDR2 FQNNGV, per germline. Trimming stripped 1 base from V and 4 bases from J, with 6 bases between. The CDR3 sequence is 13 residues long. In DNA form, the CDR3 reads TGTGCCAGCAGCTTAGCGTTCGCAGATACGCAGTATTTT. This translates into CASSLAFADTQYF.

V is TRBV5-1 and J is TRBJ1-1, with no clear D. This CDR3 is built from 14 residues. Germline V gives CDR1 SGHRS, CDR2 YFSETQ. Trimming cost V 3 bases and J 0 bases, with 9 bases left between them. The CDR3 sequence: CASSSATMNTEAFF. The CDR3 DNA follows: TGCGCCAGCAGCTCCGCGACTATGAACACTGAAGCTTTCTTT.

V gene TRBV27 combines with J gene TRBJ2-1; D unclear. Germline CDR1 and CDR2: MNHEY and SMNVEV (reference sequence). The CDR3 consists of 12 residues. Trimming pared 8 bases from V and 11 bases from J, leaving 16 bases between. CDR3 amino acids: CASGSETAQQFF. CDR3 bases: TGTGCCAGCGGTTCGGAGACGGCCCAGCAGTTCTTC.

This clonotype showed up many times. The V gene is TRBV7-9, the J gene TRBJ2-3; D is possibly TRBD2 (5 bases). The germline gives CDR1 SEHNR, CDR2 FQNEAQ (reference sequence). Trimming pared 8 bases from V and 1 base from J, leaving 10 bases between. The CDR3 is 13 residues long. The CDR3 coding sequence is TGTGCCAGCGGGAGAGGCCGCACAGATACGCAGTATTTT. It codes for CASGRGRTDTQYF.

This clonotype has a handful of counts. This chain links TRBV7-9 with TRBJ2-5, with TRBD2 matching over 13 bases. The CDR3 extends over 16 amino acids. Trimming took 5 bases from V and 4 from J; bases not matched to a gene: 7. CDR1 and CDR2 (germline): SEHNR, FQNEAQ (reference sequence). The CDR3 sequence: CASSEGLAGQLETQYF. Written as DNA, the CDR3 is TGTGCCAGCAGCGAGGGACTAGCGGGACAGTTAGAGACCCAGTACTTC.

This clonotype was picked up many times. The chain is built from TRBV7-9 and TRBJ2-2, with 8 bases fitting TRBD2. V dropped 7 bases and J dropped 5; count of bases not matched to a gene: 9. The CDR3 contains 15 residues. Germline V CDR1 and CDR2: SEHNR, FQNEAQ (reference sequence). Here the CDR3 reads CASTTGVAGTGELFF. The CDR3 DNA follows: TGTGCCAGCACCACCGGGGTAGCGGGGACCGGGGAGCTGTTTTTT.

This clonotype was observed many times. The chain is built from TRBV27 and TRBJ2-7, with TRBD1 matching 12 bases. Germline trimming cut 1 base from V and 4 bases from J; bases unmatched to any gene: 5. The V gene's germline CDR1 is MNHEY and CDR2 SMNVEV (reference sequence). CDR3 length: 16 residues. CDR3 DNA: TGTGCCAGCAGTTTATACGGGACAGGGGGCTTATACGAGCAGTACTTC. This translates into CASSLYGTGGLYEQYF.

In this sample, this clonotype turned up a few times. The genes are TRBV27 and TRBJ2-1, with D perhaps matching TRBD1 (7 bases). Germline loops: CDR1 MNHEY, CDR2 SMNVEV (reference sequence). The length of the CDR3 is 18 residues. Trimming removed 1 base from V and 4 bases from J, with 20 bases in between. The CDR3 protein is CASSLYPPSQGGYNEQFF. CDR3 coding DNA: TGTGCCAGCAGTTTATATCCTCCTTCCCAGGGGGGATACAATGAGCAGTTCTTC.

The CDR3 sequence: CASSQDLPSGDYNEQFF. The CDR3 bases are TGCGCCAGCAGCCAAGATCTTCCTAGCGGGGATTACAATGAGCAGTTCTTC. This chain connects TRBV4-1 to TRBJ2-1, with 9 positions matching TRBD2. Germline values: CDR1 MGHRA, CDR2 YSYEKL. Unmatched junction bases numbered 7, after V lost 0 bases and J lost 4 bases. This CDR3 contains 17 residues.

Many counts were recorded for this clonotype. Here the CDR3 reads CASSLQGAGNTIYF. CDR3 bases: TGTGCCAGCAGTCTTCAGGGGGCTGGAAACACCATATATTTT. This chain joins TRBV11-2 and TRBJ1-3, with TRBD1 matching 7 bases. V was clipped by 6 bases and J by 2 bases; unmatched bases: 4. The V gene's germline CDR1 is SGHAT and CDR2 FQNNGV. CDR3 size: 14 residues.

This clonotype was observed many times. V gene TRBV7-2 combines with J gene TRBJ2-3; 11 nucleotides align to TRBD2. In germline, CDR1 is SGHTA, CDR2 FQGNSA. The CDR3 sequence is 16 residues long. Trimming cost V 1 base and J 6 bases; bases outside gene matches: 6. The CDR3 DNA sequence: TGTGCCAGCAGCTTAGAATTAGCGGGGGGGCTGGATACGCAGTATTTT. Protein product: CASSLELAGGLDTQYF.

This clonotype was found many times. This chain uses TRBV20-1 with TRBJ2-3; 7 bases agree with TRBD1. Trimming took 7 bases from V and 2 from J; bases not matched to a gene: 9. CDR1 is DFQATT and CDR2 is SNEGSKA in the germline V gene (reference sequence). The CDR3 is made up of 14 amino acids. The CDR3: CSVRQGVNTDTQYF. Written as DNA, the CDR3 is TGCAGTGTTCGGCAGGGGGTAAACACAGATACGCAGTATTTT.

The table lists this clonotype with many counts. The DNA for the CDR3 is TGTGCCAGCAGCTTAGTTGCGAATAGCAATCAGCCCCAGCATTTT. Its translation is CASSLVANSNQPQHF. The chain combines TRBV7-2 with TRBJ1-5; D not resolved. Germline assignment: CDR1 SGHTA and CDR2 FQGNSA. This CDR3 contains 15 residues. V shed 1 base and J shed 0 bases, with 7 bases lying between them. The full variable domain, in which reference TRBV7-2 and TRBJ1-5 provide the parts outside the CDR3, is GAGVSQSPSNKVTEKGKDVELRCDPISGHTALYWYRQSLGQGLEFLIYFQGNSAPDKSGLPSDRFSAERTGGSVSTLTIQRTQQEDSAVYLCASSLVANSNQPQHFGDGTRLSIL.

The V gene is TRBV12-5, the J gene TRBJ2-7; D remains unclear. V lost 4 bases and J 7 bases, leaving 20 bases between the germline ends. The CDR3 runs 15 residues. Germline CDR1 reads LGHNT; CDR2 reads FRNRAP. The CDR3 spells CASGSPGASKGEQYF. In DNA, the CDR3 is TGTGCTAGTGGTTCCCCAGGCGCCTCTAAAGGGGAGCAGTACTTC.

This clonotype was recorded many times. This rearrangement joins TRBV5-1 to TRBJ2-1, with 12 bases aligning to TRBD2. Germline V lookup: CDR1 SGHRS, CDR2 YFSETQ. The ends lost 0 bases at V and 6 bases at J; junction bases unmatched: 4. The CDR3 has 16 amino acids. The CDR3 loop is CASSLGATSGSNEQFF. The CDR3 region has the DNA TGCGCCAGCAGCTTGGGGGCGACTAGCGGGAGCAATGAGCAGTTCTTC. The full variable domain, rest sourced from reference TRBV5-1 and TRBJ2-1, is KAGVTQTPRYLIKTRGQQVTLSCSPISGHRSVSWYQQTPGQGLQFLFEYFSETQRNKGNFPGRFSGRQFSNSRSEMNVSTLELGDSALYLCASSLGATSGSNEQFFGPGTRLTVL.

This clonotype was found many times. The chain recombines TRBV7-2 with TRBJ2-7; D might be TRBD2 (5 bases). This CDR3 region has 14 residues. Trimming removed 0 bases from V and 1 base from J, with 7 bases in between. Germline CDR1 SGHTA, CDR2 FQGNSA. The CDR3 spells CASSLAGVSYEQYF. Written as DNA, the CDR3 is TGTGCCAGCAGCTTAGCCGGGGTTTCCTACGAGCAGTACTTC.

This clonotype was found a few times. The V call is TRBV4-2, the J call TRBJ2-3; TRBD2 matches at 10 bases. The V gene's germline CDR1 is LGHNA and CDR2 YNFKEQ. Losses at the gene ends were 4 bases for V and 1 base for J; bases not matched to a gene: 5. CDR3 size: 16 residues. In DNA, the CDR3 is TGTGCCAGCAGCCGATTAGCGGGGGGAGGCACAGATACGCAGTATTTT. This encodes CASSRLAGGGTDTQYF.

This clonotype showed up many times. This rearrangement joins TRBV5-4 to TRBJ2-5; D perhaps matches TRBD1 (6 bases). The V gene's germline CDR1 is SGHNT and CDR2 YYREEE (reference sequence). V was shortened by 3 bases and J by 3 bases, with 12 bases between the two germline ends. The CDR3 is 14 residues long. The CDR3 DNA follows: TGTGCCAGCAGCTCCTGGACAGCTAAAGAGACCCAGTACTTC. The encoded protein is CASSSWTAKETQYF.

This clonotype turned up a few times. The chain combines TRBV29-1 with TRBJ2-1, with 12 bases that match TRBD1. Germline CDR1 is SQVTM and CDR2 is ANQGSEA. V was clipped by 4 bases and J by 12 bases; unmatched bases: 16. This CDR3 has 16 residues. CDR3 in DNA: TGCAGCGTTGGGTCTTTGGGACAGGGGGCCCAACTTGCGCAGTTCTTC. This translates into CSVGSLGQGAQLAQFF.

In its sample, this clonotype was seen many times. V usage is TRBV6-5 and J usage is TRBJ1-3; no clear D. CDR3 size: 14 residues. Germline V gene data show CDR1 as MNHEY and CDR2 as SVGAGI. The V end lost 6 bases, the J end lost 0 bases, and 9 bases lay between the germline ends. The CDR3 DNA is TGTGCCAGCAGGGGAGGGAACTCTGGAAACACCATATATTTT. Its translation is CASRGGNSGNTIYF.

In its sample, this clonotype was seen many times. The CDR3 reads CASSDGTYGYTF. DNA of the CDR3: TGTGCCAGCAGCGACGGGACCTATGGCTACACCTTC. This chain connects TRBV6-2 or TRBV6-3 to TRBJ1-2, with D possibly TRBD1 on 5 matching bases. Germline loops: CDR1 MNHEY, CDR2 SVGEGT. V lost 6 bases to trimming and J lost 4 bases, with 9 bases between them. The CDR3 loop spans 12 amino acids.

This clonotype was recorded many times. Relative to the germline gene, one junction end is altered; a read error may explain this. The chain couples TRBV4-1 to TRBJ1-1, with 9 bases that match TRBD1. Germline V lookup: CDR1 MGHRA, CDR2 YSYEKL. This CDR3 comprises 14 residues. The CDR3 loop is CASSLDRGYTEVFF. DNA for the CDR3: TGCGCCAGCAGCCTAGACAGGGGGTACACTGAAGTTTTCTTT.

This clonotype has at least ten counts. This chain links TRBV10-1 with TRBJ2-2; the D gene could be TRBD1 or TRBD2 (6 bases each). The germline V and J ends were trimmed by 11 bases and 6 bases, with 19 bases remaining between them. CDR3 length: 14 residues. Germline lookup yields CDR1 WNHNN and CDR2 SYGVQD (reference sequence). CDR3 nucleotides: TGCGCCGCCAATGGGGGGCTGGTTGCCGGGGAGCTGTTTTTT. Translated: CAANGGLVAGELFF.

In this sample, this clonotype turned up many times. The rearrangement links TRBV3-1 to TRBJ1-1; D might be TRBD1 (6 bases). V was trimmed by 1 base and J by 10 bases, leaving 13 bases between them. The CDR3 spans 13 residues. Germline CDR1 is LGHDT and CDR2 is YNNKEL (reference sequence). The CDR3 region is CASSQVQGRGAFF. CDR3 nucleotides: TGTGCCAGCAGCCAAGTCCAGGGGCGCGGAGCTTTCTTT.

The rearrangement links TRBV11-3 to TRBJ1-5; a possible D gene is TRBD1 (5 bases). Germline V gene sequence: CDR1 SGHNT, CDR2 YENEEA. The CDR3 spans 16 residues. V lost 5 bases and J lost 6, with 20 bases in between. The CDR3 nucleotides are TGTGCCAGCAGCCAAAAGACAGATCTCGACGGTCAGCCCCAGCATTTT. This translates into CASSQKTDLDGQPQHF.